The clone carrying this T cell receptor beta chain was counted many times. The sample belongs to a study of metastatic and nonmetastatic thyroid tumors. Study information: Thyroid patients, malignant and benign, had repertoires compared across blood and tumor or nodule tissue.

As handled by the study authors: Building a distant-metastasis classifier for papillary thyroid cancer drew on CDR3 differences across clinicopathological groups. TCRdb re-called clones via MiXCR from the PCR reads. In this record, the V and J calls reflect TCRdb's handling and not the investigators' own analysis. The sample holds about 64,000 clones, around 15% seen once. No patient received treatment before thyroid surgery. The clonotype comes from a male donor with papillary thyroid cancer or a benign thyroid nodule (not recorded which). Some clones in this sample may be carry-over from other donors' samples. Sequenced: blood.

In nucleotides, the CDR3 is TGTGCCAGCAGTTTACAGGCCAACCCCTACGAGCAGTACTTC. Translating it yields CASSLQANPYEQYF. The rearrangement joins TRBV28 to TRBJ2-7; D is uncertain. The CDR3 covers 14 residues. The V gene's germline CDR1 is MDHEN and CDR2 SYDVKM. Trimming left V 2 bases short and J 2 bases short, with 10 bases between.